These 19 T cell receptor beta chains were all obtained from the same sample, sequenced in a study of T-cell memory formation after mild COVID-19. TCRdb re-called the 5' RACE reads through MiXCR, storing one row per CDR3 protein. The table records approximately 450,000 distinct CDR3 sequences, 15% to 20% of them present only once. The specimen sequenced was PBMCs or a T cell subset sorted from them (not recorded which). These receptors were taken from an adult woman who had mild COVID-19 (a few samples of this study predate the infection). Cell type and time point are not known.

This clonotype appeared once. This chain's CDR3 is CASSSAARTQYF. DNA of the CDR3: TGTGCCAGCAGCTCGGCCGCGCGGACCCAGTACTTC. V gene TRBV6-6 combines with J gene TRBJ2-5; D not resolved. Germline V CDR1 and CDR2: MNHNY, SVGAGI (reference sequence). The CDR3 contains 12 residues. V lost 6 bases and J lost 7, with 12 bases in between.

This clonotype was found a few times. J is TRBJ1-1 and V is TRBV10-3; possibly TRBD1 for D (6 bases). Germline V gene data show CDR1 as ENHRY and CDR2 as SYGVKD. The CDR3 consists of 15 residues. Trimming took off 7 bases at V and 5 bases at J, with 20 bases between the two ends. The DNA of the CDR3 is TGTGCCATCACCAGGGGCGGGTCCCAACGGACTGAAGCTTTCTTT. This codes for CAITRGGSQRTEAFF.

Only a few counts were recorded for this clonotype. The rearrangement joins TRBV4-2 to TRBJ2-2, with 9 positions matching TRBD1. Germline V CDR1 and CDR2: LGHNA, YNFKEQ. The CDR3 consists of 17 residues. Losses at the gene ends were 0 bases for V and 5 bases for J; bases not matched to a gene: 7. The CDR3: CASSQELGTGRTGELFF. The CDR3 region has the DNA TGTGCCAGCAGCCAAGAACTAGGGACAGGGCGAACCGGGGAGCTGTTTTTT.

The V gene is TRBV19, the J gene TRBJ1-2; maybe TRBD1 (5 bases). Germline CDR1 and CDR2: LNHDA and SQIVND (reference sequence). Trimming stripped 7 bases from V and 5 bases from J, with 17 bases between. The CDR3 is 14 residues long. CDR3 amino acids: CASKDPARVYGYTF. CDR3 DNA: TGTGCCAGTAAGGACCCAGCCAGGGTGTATGGCTACACCTTC.

This clonotype was counted between two and nine times. J is TRBJ2-1 and V is TRBV5-1, with 9 bases that match TRBD1. Germline CDR1 SGHRS, CDR2 YFSETQ. Germline trimming cut 1 base from V and 2 bases from J; bases unmatched to any gene: 4. The CDR3 contains 16 residues. CDR3 sequence (DNA): TGCGCCAGCAGCTTGCAGGGACAGGGCGCCTACAATGAGCAGTTCTTC. It codes for CASSLQGQGAYNEQFF.

This clonotype was seen more than once but under ten times. J is TRBJ1-2 and V is TRBV20-1; 9 bases align to TRBD1. CDR3 length: 15 amino acids. The V and J ends lost 2 bases and 4 bases, in that order; junction bases with no gene match: 8. The germline CDR1 and CDR2 sequences are DFQATT and SNEGSKA (reference sequence). The CDR3: CSARRSGTGSYGYTF. DNA for the CDR3: TGCAGTGCTAGACGGTCCGGGACAGGGTCCTATGGCTACACCTTC.

This sequence joins TRBV20-1 and TRBJ2-1; 11 bases agree with TRBD2. Germline-derived CDR1 and CDR2 are DFQATT and SNEGSKA (reference sequence). The CDR3 sequence is 15 residues long. With 5 bases clipped from V and 7 bases from J, the junction kept 10 bases outside the gene matches. The CDR3 nucleotides read TGCAGTGCTGTACTACTAGCGGGAGCAAAGAATGAGCAGTTCTTC. This translates into CSAVLLAGAKNEQFF.

This chain uses TRBV2 with TRBJ2-7; D perhaps matches TRBD1 (6 bases). Trimming took 11 bases from V and 4 from J, leaving 15 bases between them. The CDR3 sequence is 12 residues long. The germline V gene encodes CDR1 SNHLY and CDR2 FYNNEI. This CDR3 reads CASSGQYYEQYF. The CDR3 DNA reads as TGTGCCTCCTCCGGACAGTATTACGAGCAGTACTTC.

The chain is built from TRBV7-9 and TRBJ2-3, with D tentatively TRBD2 (5 bases). CDR1 and CDR2 (germline): SEHNR, FQNEAQ (reference sequence). The CDR3 loop spans 17 amino acids. V lost 5 bases and J 2 bases, leaving 20 bases between the germline ends. The CDR3 protein is CASSPPFKGLSTDTQYF. In nucleotides, the CDR3 is TGTGCCAGCAGCCCACCCTTCAAAGGACTTTCCACAGATACGCAGTATTTT.

The chain links TRBV7-9 to TRBJ1-1; 8 nucleotides align to TRBD1. The CDR3 contains 15 residues. Germline V CDR1 and CDR2: SEHNR, FQNEAQ (reference sequence). Trimming cost V 0 bases and J 3 bases; bases outside gene matches: 3. The CDR3 is CASSLAGQGHTEAFF. CDR3 bases: TGTGCCAGCAGCTTAGCAGGACAGGGCCACACTGAAGCTTTCTTT.

This clonotype was recorded many times. The CDR3 protein is CSARSIAGVGDTQYF. The CDR3 region has the DNA TGCAGTGCTAGATCTATAGCGGGAGTGGGAGATACGCAGTATTTT. The chain is built from TRBV20-1 and TRBJ2-3; TRBD2 agrees at 9 bases. After removal of 2 bases from V and 5 bases from J, the junction contained 8 bases not matched to a gene. Germline V gene sequence: CDR1 DFQATT, CDR2 SNEGSKA (reference sequence). The CDR3 contains 15 residues.

The V gene is TRBV9, the J gene TRBJ2-2; D not resolved. The V gene lost 2 bases and the J gene lost 4 bases, with 9 bases spanning the gap. This CDR3 is built from 14 residues. Germline CDR1 reads SGDLS; CDR2 reads YYNGEE. This chain's CDR3 is CASSVEPGTGELFF. In DNA, the CDR3 is TGTGCCAGCAGCGTCGAACCTGGCACCGGGGAGCTGTTTTTT.

This clonotype was recorded many times. The chain uses TRBV20-1 and TRBJ1-1; no firm D call. V was pared by 5 bases and J by 1 base, with 8 bases between. The CDR3 consists of 12 residues. In germline, CDR1 is DFQATT, CDR2 SNEGSKA (reference sequence). For the CDR3, the DNA is TGCAGTGCTTTGTACCGGAACACTGAAGCTTTCTTT. This gives the protein CSALYRNTEAFF.

Only a few counts were recorded for this clonotype. The chain joins TRBV7-9 to TRBJ2-1; D is possibly TRBD2 (7 bases). The CDR3 consists of 16 residues. V lost 5 bases to trimming and J lost 4 bases, with 18 bases between them. CDR1 is SEHNR, CDR2 FQNEAQ, per germline (reference sequence). The CDR3 is CASSPQGTTVYNEQFF. For the CDR3, the DNA is TGTGCCAGCAGCCCTCAGGGGACTACCGTATACAATGAGCAGTTCTTC.

This clonotype was seen many times. The chain combines TRBV7-6 with TRBJ2-1, with D possibly being TRBD2 (5 bases). This CDR3 region has 14 residues. From germline, CDR1 is SGHVS and CDR2 FNYEAQ. V was clipped by 5 bases and J by 4 bases, with 12 bases between them. CDR3 region: CASSKGLNYNEQFF. Here the CDR3 DNA reads TGTGCCAGCAGCAAAGGACTGAATTACAATGAGCAGTTCTTC.

The table lists this clonotype with many counts. The chain uses TRBV3-1 and TRBJ1-5, with D possibly matching TRBD1 (5 bases). Germline assignment: CDR1 LGHDT and CDR2 YNNKEL (reference sequence). The CDR3 is 14 residues long. V was cut by 4 bases and J by 0 bases, with 7 bases left in between. For the CDR3, the DNA is TGTGCCAGCAGCCCGACAGTTAGCAATCAGCCCCAGCATTTT. Residues: CASSPTVSNQPQHF.

This chain uses TRBV30 with TRBJ1-1; no definite D call. This CDR3 has 13 amino acids. The V gene lost 4 bases and the J gene lost 1 base, with 10 bases spanning the gap. Germline values: CDR1 GTSNPN, CDR2 SVGIG (reference sequence). CDR3 sequence reads: CAWTLLKNTEAFF. CDR3 DNA: TGTGCCTGGACCTTACTGAAGAACACTGAAGCTTTCTTT.

The chain recombines TRBV6-2 or TRBV6-3 with TRBJ1-5; D perhaps matches TRBD1 (6 bases). There are 15 residues in the CDR3. The V gene's germline CDR1 is MNHEY and CDR2 SVGEGT. V gave up 6 bases and J gave up 3 bases, with 15 bases separating them. CDR3 nucleotide sequence: TGTGCCAGCAGCTCGGGAGGGGGGTACAATCAGCCCCAGCATTTT. Translating it yields CASSSGGGYNQPQHF.

The chain links TRBV7-8 to TRBJ2-1; 14 bases agree with TRBD2. Trimming at V came to 9 bases and at J to 8 bases, leaving 12 bases not matched to a gene. Germline CDR1 is SGHVS and CDR2 is FQNEAQ. The CDR3 spans 16 residues. Here the CDR3 reads CASLTGTSGSIDEQFF. DNA for the CDR3: TGTGCCAGTCTAACCGGGACTAGCGGGAGTATCGATGAGCAGTTCTTC.